The sequence of this TCR beta chain was determined in a study of T cell repertoires and leukemia-associated antigens (dated by TCRdb to 2018 to 2020). For the study in its entirety: About 5.1 to 7 million read pairs and roughly 3.3 to 5.0 million effective reads were obtained per sample, with 15 million to 20 million effective reads obtained overall. Broad study findings and their caveats: Across the four groups, there were no significant differences in the numbers of Vbeta genes (approximately 64), Jbeta genes (roughly 15), VDJ rearrangements, or unique CDR3s. Antigen specificity and function of the expanded clones were not tested directly and required further investigation.

Total RNA was extracted from the cultured T cells using TRIzol reagent. 5' rapid amplification of cDNA ends (5'RACE) was the method used to amplify TCRbeta libraries from the RNA. Library concentration and integrity were checked with Qubit, an Agilent instrument, and quantitative PCR before sequencing. A commercial service provider sequenced the qualified libraries on Illumina HiSeq or MiSeq. For the original study's pipeline: TCR sequences in each sample were identified with MiXCR version 1.8.2. To qualify, a clone needed a CDR3 longer than four amino acids, an in-frame nucleotide length, and no stop codon. A read containing the complete CDR3 structure was defined as an effective read. Validation of expanded clones was performed by RT-PCR with 24 Vbeta primers, GeneScan spectratyping, and Sanger sequencing. TCRdb took the public reads, trimmed them with fastp at Q25, ran MiXCR for clone calling and kept in-frame beta chains. CDR3 protein duplicates are merged, each entry listing the most common genes and DNA. TCRdb's processing, not the authors', yielded these V and J calls. The sample records about 11,000 distinct CDR3 sequences, less than 45% of which are singletons. Around a quarter of the sample is taken by the ten largest.

CD3+ T cells were first rested overnight at 2.5 million to 3 million cells/mL in RPMI 1640 without fetal bovine serum. MACS immunomagnetic beads were used according to the manufacturer's instructions to isolate CD3+ T cells from PBMCs. This clonotype was seen at least ten times. The antigen it recognizes is unknown. Per-nucleotide qualities are absent, and no much larger clonotype sits a single base away. The source is a female donor in good health. The sequenced material came from CD3+ T cells sorted from blood and cultured.

The CDR3 protein is CASTLGRYSNQPQHF. The nucleotide sequence reads as follows: TGTGCCAGCACCTTAGGACGGTATAGCAATCAGCCCCAGCATTTT. The chain links TRBV6-2 or TRBV6-3 with TRBJ1-5, with the D gene not clear enough to name. Reading from cysteine to phenylalanine, the CDR3 counts 15 amino acids. Only CDR3 DNA is held: 45 bases, read in frame from base 1. V is clipped by 7 bases and J by 0 bases, and the sequence between their germline boundaries is 13 bases long. CDR1 and CDR2 are read off the germline V gene as MNHEY and SVGEGT.